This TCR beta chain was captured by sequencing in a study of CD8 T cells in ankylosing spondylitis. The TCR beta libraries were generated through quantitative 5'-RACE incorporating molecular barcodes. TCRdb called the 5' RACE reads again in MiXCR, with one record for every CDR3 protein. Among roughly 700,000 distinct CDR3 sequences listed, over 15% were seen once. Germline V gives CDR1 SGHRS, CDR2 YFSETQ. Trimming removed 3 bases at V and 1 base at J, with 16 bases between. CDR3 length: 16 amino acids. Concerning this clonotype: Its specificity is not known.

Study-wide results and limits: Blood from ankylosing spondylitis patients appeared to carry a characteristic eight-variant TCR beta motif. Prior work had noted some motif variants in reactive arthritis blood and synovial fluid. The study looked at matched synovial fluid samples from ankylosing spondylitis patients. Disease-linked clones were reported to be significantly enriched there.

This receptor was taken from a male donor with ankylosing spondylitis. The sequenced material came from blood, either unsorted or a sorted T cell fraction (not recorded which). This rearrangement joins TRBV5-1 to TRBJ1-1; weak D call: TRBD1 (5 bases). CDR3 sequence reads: CASSSPREGTNTEAFF. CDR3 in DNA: TGCGCCAGCAGCTCCCCACGGGAGGGGACGAACACTGAAGCTTTCTTT.